This T cell receptor (beta chain) stems from a study of cytotoxic CD8 clonotypes in ibrutinib-treated CLL (dated by TCRdb to the early 2020s). Context from the whole study: In this cohort, around 15 patients were treatment-naive and roughly 10 were relapsed/refractory, while around 18 had unmutated IGHV. Every remission and progressive disease sample was obtained while ibrutinib was still being received by the patients. The response samples were drawn at a median of 12 months into treatment, with a range of roughly 6 to 40 months. Samples averaged roughly 280,000 productive templates and some 96,000 productive rearrangements. Cryopreserved peripheral blood mononuclear cells were obtained prior to treatment, at the time of response, and at either disease progression or sustained remission. Responses were partial in around 24 patients and complete in 2; after median approximately 5.5 years follow-up, some 14 stayed in remission and approximately 12 progressed. Longitudinal samples were obtainable from about 30% of the roughly 90 participants in the trial.

A MiSeq instrument was used for deep resolution sequencing, which targeted depths ranging from 1 in 1 million up to 1 in 200,000 T cells, with coverage averaging 10x for each clonotype. TCR beta libraries were generated with the immunoSEQ hsTCRB Kit. As for the original processing: The data were analyzed with ImmunoSEQ Analyzer and ImmunoSEQ Data Assistant, and V, D and J gene assignments followed IMGT definitions. Clonality was computed as one minus normalized Shannon entropy of productive rearrangement frequencies, ranging from 0 to 1. Public clonotype analysis was restricted to overrepresented clonotypes comprising at least 0.05% of each patient's repertoire. About a dozen age-matched healthy donor repertoires from immuneACCESS served as clonality controls. TCRdb provides this immuneACCESS table in a form limited to in-frame rearrangements. Some clones are lacking; in checked studies, under half of them reflect an unresolved V gene, and why the rest are absent is not known. V, J and clone size were drawn from that table, and D and trimming were deduced from the DNA. This sample holds roughly 220,000 clones; more than 75% were observed only once. Roughly 11% of the sample lies in the top ten.

Remarks on this clone: Its recognized antigen is unknown. Base qualities are not provided; no much larger clone lies one nucleotide away.

Its CDR3 holds 14 amino acids, cysteine through phenylalanine. Of the read, only the CDR3 DNA is kept; its 42 bases are in frame from base 1. The germline V gene yields MGHRA for CDR1 and YSYEKL for CDR2. From V the trimming removes 4 bases and from J it removes 8 bases, while the gene matches leave 8 bases of the junction unaccounted for. In the paper's terms, the time point label means: 12 months on ibrutinib. Roughly 2 micrograms of genomic DNA were extracted from cryopreserved PBMCs for TCR beta library preparation. Longitudinal blood samples from CLL patients on ibrutinib monotherapy underwent high-throughput TCR beta sequencing. The patients took part in an open-label, single-center phase 2 trial of ibrutinib monotherapy. Results and caveats for the whole study, not just this receptor: Baseline clonality was found to be higher than that of age-matched healthy donors and was strongly correlated with circulating CD8+ T-cell counts. Clonality increased at ibrutinib response, stayed stable in sustained remission, and fell back toward baseline at progression. Sustained-remission and progressing patients did not have matched sampling times, and lymph node repertoires were not examined. Public clonotypes were rare and either shrank or stayed stable during treatment, and the rise in clonality at ibrutinib response reflected expansion of private clonotypes.

Recombination connected TRBV4-1 to TRBJ1-2, with 9 junctional bases fitting TRBD1. This TCR was sampled from a human donor with chronic lymphocytic leukemia. The sample in question was PBMCs, obtained after 12 months of ibrutinib treatment. CDR3 protein: CASSRPGTGFGYTF. The nucleotide sequence is TGCGCCAGCAGCCGTCCCGGGACAGGGTTCGGCTACACCTTC.